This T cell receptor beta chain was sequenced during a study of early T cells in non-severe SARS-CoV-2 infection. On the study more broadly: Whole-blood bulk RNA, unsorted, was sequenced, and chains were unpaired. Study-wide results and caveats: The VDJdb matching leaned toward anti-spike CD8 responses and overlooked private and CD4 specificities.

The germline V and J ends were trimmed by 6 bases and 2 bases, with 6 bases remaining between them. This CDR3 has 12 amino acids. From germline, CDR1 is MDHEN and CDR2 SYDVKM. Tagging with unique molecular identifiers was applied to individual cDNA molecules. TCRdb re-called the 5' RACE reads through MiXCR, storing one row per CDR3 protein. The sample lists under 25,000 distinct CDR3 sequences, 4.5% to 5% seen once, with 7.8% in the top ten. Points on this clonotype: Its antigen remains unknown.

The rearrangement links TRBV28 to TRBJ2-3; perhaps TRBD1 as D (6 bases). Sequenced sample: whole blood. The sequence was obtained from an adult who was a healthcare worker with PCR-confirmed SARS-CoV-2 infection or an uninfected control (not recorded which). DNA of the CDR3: TGTGCCAGCAGGGGGGCCACAGATACGCAGTATTTT. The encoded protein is CASRGATDTQYF.